This T cell receptor (beta chain) was profiled in a study of T cell changes during pregnancy in multiple sclerosis (dated by TCRdb to the late 2010s). In the study overall: In women with multiple sclerosis, the researchers looked at how the T cell repertoire shifted as pregnancy progressed.

This clone was counted between two and nine times. Its antigen is not yet known. No qualities accompany the bases; no much larger clone lies one base away. Trimming at the junction amounts to 6 bases on V and 1 base on J, and the germline ends lie 6 bases apart. The cysteine opens and the phenylalanine closes a CDR3 of 11 amino acids. Just CDR3 DNA is preserved here, 33 bases in frame from base 1. CDR1 is given as SQVTM and CDR2 as ANQGSEA, both from the germline V gene. Receptor amplification or capture employed the immunoSEQ multiplex PCR assay. TCRdb mirrors the immuneACCESS table, restricted to in-frame sequences. Some clones are absent from its copies; in checked studies, under half trace to an unresolved V gene, and the reason for the others is unknown. The table for this sample lists fewer than 65,000 clones; roughly nine tenths of them were counted only once. The ten biggest clones cover 2.5% to 3.5% of the sample.

This sequence uses TRBV29-1 and TRBJ1-1, with the D gene call left open. This receptor was identified in a female donor in good health, enrolled as a control in a pregnancy study. The sequenced sample was peripheral blood, obtained in the first trimester of pregnancy. The CDR3 protein sequence reads: CSVAKNTEAFF. The DNA sequence is given as TGCAGCGTCGCGAAGAACACTGAAGCTTTCTTT.